This paragraph reports one TCR beta chain. What it recognizes is unknown. This sample was taken from a study of beta chain features in type 1 diabetes. General study points: An over-representation of cells with high TCR expression could result from cDNA sequencing. Moderate but significant shortening of TCRB CDR3s was recorded in all four CD4+ subsets from Type 1 diabetes patients. Patients showed naive, central memory and Treg TCRB repertoires that appeared more similar than those of healthy donors.

Sequencing targeted expressed TCRB transcripts, as all isolated RNA had been reverse transcribed. TCRdb keeps only in-frame clones here, not all; method: immunoSEQ multiplex PCR. The sample has approximately 160,000 clones; about a tenth are singletons. Each of the CD4+ naive, central memory, regulatory and stem cell-like memory populations was sorted via CD45RO/CCR7/CD25/CD127/CD95/CD27. Input material: central memory CD4+ T cells from blood. The TCR sequence derives from a man in his thirties or forties with type 1 diabetes.

The CDR3 DNA follows: TGTGCCAGCAGCTTGGCTGGGGCAGGGTTCTCCTACGAGCAGTACTTC. This encodes CASSLAGAGFSYEQYF. The genes are TRBV5-6 and TRBJ2-7; possible D gene TRBD1, 5 bases. V was pared by 0 bases and J by 0 bases, with 13 bases between. This CDR3 contains 16 residues. The V gene's germline CDR1 is SGHDT and CDR2 YYEEEE.